A selection of T cell receptor beta chains follows, all from one sample in a study of cytomegalovirus exposure and HLA in healthy donors. TCRdb's copy holds only in-frame clones and misses some; the assay was immunoSEQ multiplex PCR. Here the sample spans 95,000 to 110,000 clones, 76% being singletons. What was sequenced was PBMCs. The receptors here all came from a woman aged 18-30 years in good health and CMV-seropositive. Both conserved end residues are part of each CDR3. Each record gives: D gene, clone size, CDR3 length, J gene, V gene, CDR3 protein, CDR3 DNA. D genes are given only for firm matches. Size is omitted from some rows. Given values are once, few, many or a class for expanded clones.

d_call: .
clone_size: .
cdr3_length: 15
j_call: TRBJ1-5
v_call: TRBV27
cdr3_aa: CASSPSGGARQPQHF
cdr3_nt: TGTGCCAGCAGTCCATCTGGGGGGGCGCGTCAGCCCCAGCATTTT

d_call: .
clone_size: .
cdr3_length: 15
j_call: TRBJ2-1
v_call: TRBV6-5
cdr3_aa: CASSSLTVSYNEQFF
cdr3_nt: TGTGCCAGCAGCTCTTTAACGGTATCCTACAATGAGCAGTTCTTC

d_call: .
clone_size: .
cdr3_length: 13
j_call: TRBJ2-5
v_call: TRBV28
cdr3_aa: CASSLGYQETQYF
cdr3_nt: TGTGCCAGCAGTTTAGGCTACCAAGAGACCCAGTACTTC

d_call: TRBD1
clone_size: .
cdr3_length: 16
j_call: TRBJ2-7
v_call: TRBV30
cdr3_aa: CAWSHPDRGQNYEQYF
cdr3_nt: TGTGCCTGGAGCCACCCCGACAGGGGACAGAACTACGAGCAGTACTTC

d_call: .
clone_size: .
cdr3_length: 16
j_call: TRBJ1-5
v_call: TRBV28
cdr3_aa: CASSLFTGTGNQPQHF
cdr3_nt: TGTGCCAGCAGTTTATTTACAGGGACGGGGAATCAGCCCCAGCATTTT

d_call: .
clone_size: .
cdr3_length: 12
j_call: TRBJ2-7
v_call: TRBV5-3
cdr3_aa: CARRIGGSEQYF
cdr3_nt: TGTGCCAGAAGGATTGGTGGGAGCGAGCAGTACTTC

d_call: .
clone_size: .
cdr3_length: 14
j_call: TRBJ1-4
v_call: TRBV2
cdr3_aa: CASRVQPTNEKLFF
cdr3_nt: TGTGCCAGCAGGGTACAACCAACTAATGAAAAACTGTTTTTT

d_call: TRBD2
clone_size: .
cdr3_length: 16
j_call: TRBJ2-2
v_call: TRBV19
cdr3_aa: CASNLAGGSNTGELFF
cdr3_nt: TGTGCCAGTAATCTAGCGGGAGGCTCGAACACCGGGGAGCTGTTTTTT

d_call: TRBD2
clone_size: .
cdr3_length: 15
j_call: TRBJ2-7
v_call: TRBV5-1
cdr3_aa: CASSPTSGGGYEQYF
cdr3_nt: TGCGCCAGCAGCCCGACTAGCGGAGGAGGCTACGAGCAGTACTTC

d_call: .
clone_size: many
cdr3_length: 12
j_call: TRBJ1-3
v_call: TRBV2
cdr3_aa: CATREVGNTIYF
cdr3_nt: TGTGCCACCAGAGAGGTGGGAAACACCATATATTTT

d_call: .
clone_size: .
cdr3_length: 13
j_call: TRBJ1-3
v_call: TRBV28
cdr3_aa: CATFDSSGNTIYF
cdr3_nt: TGTGCCACATTCGATAGCTCTGGAAACACCATATATTTT

d_call: TRBD2
clone_size: .
cdr3_length: 18
j_call: TRBJ2-1
v_call: TRBV28
cdr3_aa: CASSLYLAGADSYNEQFF
cdr3_nt: TGTGCCAGCAGTTTATACCTAGCGGGAGCGGACTCCTACAATGAGCAGTTCTTC

d_call: .
clone_size: .
cdr3_length: 11
j_call: TRBJ2-1
v_call: TRBV5-1
cdr3_aa: CASSAGPVSIF
cdr3_nt: TGCGCCAGCAGCGCGGGCCCCGTCAGTATCTTC

d_call: .
clone_size: .
cdr3_length: 15
j_call: TRBJ1-5
v_call: TRBV30
cdr3_aa: CAWKPDSGGNQPQHF
cdr3_nt: TGTGCCTGGAAACCGGACAGCGGGGGCAATCAGCCCCAGCATTTT

d_call: .
clone_size: .
cdr3_length: 15
j_call: TRBJ1-1
v_call: TRBV11-2
cdr3_aa: CASSITAQVRTEAFF
cdr3_nt: TGTGCCAGCAGCATAACTGCACAAGTGAGGACTGAAGCTTTCTTT

d_call: .
clone_size: few
cdr3_length: 13
j_call: TRBJ2-7
v_call: TRBV2
cdr3_aa: CASSENLFYEQYF
cdr3_nt: TGTGCCAGCAGTGAAAACTTGTTTTACGAGCAGTACTTC

d_call: .
clone_size: .
cdr3_length: 14
j_call: TRBJ1-1
v_call: TRBV5-1
cdr3_aa: CASSSGLVNTEAFF
cdr3_nt: TGCGCCAGCAGCTCAGGGTTGGTGAACACTGAAGCTTTCTTT

d_call: TRBD1
clone_size: .
cdr3_length: 14
j_call: TRBJ2-5
v_call: TRBV19
cdr3_aa: CASSRTGGKETQYF
cdr3_nt: TGTGCCAGTAGTAGGACAGGGGGTAAAGAGACCCAGTACTTC

d_call: .
clone_size: few
cdr3_length: 13
j_call: TRBJ1-1
v_call: TRBV6-5
cdr3_aa: CASSKKGGTEAFF
cdr3_nt: TGTGCCAGCAGTAAAAAAGGGGGCACTGAAGCTTTCTTT

d_call: .
clone_size: .
cdr3_length: 17
j_call: TRBJ2-3
v_call: TRBV4-1
cdr3_aa: CASSQDVPGSASDTQYF
cdr3_nt: TGCGCCAGCAGCCAAGATGTCCCGGGATCCGCATCAGATACGCAGTATTTT

d_call: .
clone_size: .
cdr3_length: 15
j_call: TRBJ1-2
v_call: TRBV30
cdr3_aa: CAWSLKDSRFYGYTF
cdr3_nt: TGTGCCTGGAGTTTAAAGGACAGCCGATTCTATGGCTACACCTTC

d_call: .
clone_size: .
cdr3_length: 14
j_call: TRBJ2-5
v_call: TRBV29-1
cdr3_aa: CSVEDPGARETQYF
cdr3_nt: TGCAGCGTTGAAGATCCAGGGGCGAGGGAGACCCAGTACTTC

d_call: TRBD2
clone_size: .
cdr3_length: 18
j_call: TRBJ2-2
v_call: TRBV11-2
cdr3_aa: CASSLEPGLAFNPGELFF
cdr3_nt: TGTGCCAGCAGCTTAGAGCCGGGACTAGCGTTTAATCCCGGGGAGCTGTTTTTT

d_call: .
clone_size: .
cdr3_length: 14
j_call: TRBJ2-1
v_call: TRBV7-8
cdr3_aa: CASSSSGLLNEQFF
cdr3_nt: TGTGCCAGCAGCTCCTCGGGACTCCTGAATGAGCAGTTCTTC

d_call: .
clone_size: .
cdr3_length: 11
j_call: TRBJ1-4
v_call: TRBV20-1
cdr3_aa: CSARAQEKLFF
cdr3_nt: TGCAGTGCTAGAGCCCAGGAAAAACTGTTTTTT

d_call: TRBD2
clone_size: .
cdr3_length: 16
j_call: TRBJ2-5
v_call: TRBV7-6
cdr3_aa: CASSLGLADIGETQYF
cdr3_nt: TGTGCCAGCAGCCTCGGACTAGCGGACATAGGGGAGACCCAGTACTTC

d_call: TRBD2
clone_size: .
cdr3_length: 15
j_call: TRBJ2-2
v_call: TRBV5-1
cdr3_aa: CASSLSGSEGGELFF
cdr3_nt: TGCGCCAGCAGCCTTAGCGGGAGTGAGGGCGGGGAGCTGTTTTTT

d_call: TRBD1
clone_size: .
cdr3_length: 13
j_call: TRBJ1-2
v_call: TRBV6-5
cdr3_aa: CASSLNSDRAYTF
cdr3_nt: TGTGCCAGCAGCCTAAACTCGGACAGGGCCTACACCTTC

d_call: TRBD2
clone_size: .
cdr3_length: 14
j_call: TRBJ2-7
v_call: TRBV2
cdr3_aa: CASSLAGGPAEQYF
cdr3_nt: TGTGCCAGCAGCCTAGCGGGAGGGCCTGCCGAGCAGTACTTC

d_call: .
clone_size: few
cdr3_length: 15
j_call: TRBJ2-1
v_call: TRBV14
cdr3_aa: CASSRGLSSYNEQFF
cdr3_nt: TGTGCCAGCAGCCGTGGACTTAGCTCCTACAATGAGCAGTTCTTC

d_call: TRBD1
clone_size: .
cdr3_length: 15
j_call: TRBJ1-2
v_call: TRBV7-9
cdr3_aa: CASSPGQAYNYGYTF
cdr3_nt: TGTGCCAGCAGCCCGGGACAGGCCTATAACTATGGCTACACCTTC

d_call: .
clone_size: .
cdr3_length: 11
j_call: TRBJ1-4
v_call: TRBV19
cdr3_aa: CAGGVREKLFF
cdr3_nt: TGTGCCGGAGGGGTGAGGGAAAAACTGTTTTTT

d_call: .
clone_size: once
cdr3_length: 13
j_call: TRBJ1-5
v_call: TRBV5-1
cdr3_aa: CASSPSLNQPQHF
cdr3_nt: TGCGCCAGCAGCCCTTCTTTGAATCAGCCCCAGCATTTT

d_call: .
clone_size: few
cdr3_length: 12
j_call: TRBJ2-7
v_call: TRBV30
cdr3_aa: CAWKQPNYEQYF
cdr3_nt: TGTGCCTGGAAACAGCCAAACTACGAGCAGTACTTC

d_call: TRBD2
clone_size: .
cdr3_length: 14
j_call: TRBJ2-3
v_call: TRBV7-9
cdr3_aa: CASLWEGRPDTQYF
cdr3_nt: TGTGCCAGCTTATGGGAGGGGAGGCCAGATACGCAGTATTTT

d_call: TRBD2
clone_size: .
cdr3_length: 15
j_call: TRBJ2-1
v_call: TRBV19
cdr3_aa: CASSTGLARGNEQFF
cdr3_nt: TGTGCCAGTAGTACCGGACTAGCGAGAGGTAATGAGCAGTTCTTC

d_call: TRBD1
clone_size: .
cdr3_length: 17
j_call: TRBJ1-2
v_call: TRBV5-6
cdr3_aa: CASSSLGTGSHLWGYTF
cdr3_nt: TGTGCCAGCAGCTCTTTAGGGACAGGGTCCCACCTTTGGGGCTACACCTTC

d_call: .
clone_size: .
cdr3_length: 11
j_call: TRBJ2-3
v_call: TRBV20-1
cdr3_aa: CSAGRLDTQYF
cdr3_nt: TGCAGTGCCGGTCGGTTGGATACGCAGTATTTT

d_call: .
clone_size: few
cdr3_length: 16
j_call: TRBJ2-1
v_call: TRBV29-1
cdr3_aa: CSVEDYEGSSYNEQFF
cdr3_nt: TGCAGCGTTGAAGACTATGAGGGCAGCTCCTACAATGAGCAGTTCTTC

d_call: TRBD1
clone_size: .
cdr3_length: 18
j_call: TRBJ2-3
v_call: TRBV2
cdr3_aa: CASSGPPQGVVRTDTQYF
cdr3_nt: TGTGCCAGCAGTGGGCCCCCCCAGGGGGTAGTCCGCACAGATACGCAGTATTTT

d_call: TRBD2
clone_size: .
cdr3_length: 14
j_call: TRBJ2-1
v_call: TRBV29-1
cdr3_aa: CSGVLAGWLDEQFF
cdr3_nt: TGCAGCGGAGTTCTAGCGGGGTGGCTCGATGAGCAGTTCTTC

d_call: .
clone_size: once
cdr3_length: 13
j_call: TRBJ2-7
v_call: TRBV7-9
cdr3_aa: CASTPGQYYEQYF
cdr3_nt: TGTGCCAGCACCCCCGGACAGTACTACGAGCAGTACTTC

d_call: .
clone_size: .
cdr3_length: 16
j_call: TRBJ1-1
v_call: TRBV5-4
cdr3_aa: CASSLDEQVSNTEAFF
cdr3_nt: TGTGCCAGCAGCTTGGATGAACAGGTTTCGAACACTGAAGCTTTCTTT

d_call: TRBD2
clone_size: .
cdr3_length: 15
j_call: TRBJ2-1
v_call: TRBV28
cdr3_aa: CASSLELAGGGEQFF
cdr3_nt: TGTGCCAGCAGTTTAGAACTAGCGGGAGGGGGTGAGCAGTTCTTC

d_call: .
clone_size: .
cdr3_length: 15
j_call: TRBJ1-4
v_call: TRBV6-1
cdr3_aa: CASSGWGPTNEKLFF
cdr3_nt: TGTGCCAGCAGTGGGTGGGGGCCAACTAATGAAAAACTGTTTTTT

d_call: TRBD1
clone_size: once
cdr3_length: 15
j_call: TRBJ2-7
v_call: TRBV5-6
cdr3_aa: CASSLVGTGDYEQYF
cdr3_nt: TGTGCCAGCAGCTTGGTCGGGACAGGGGACTACGAGCAGTACTTC